The next 29 T cell receptor beta chains were all read from a single sample in a study of blood T cell repertoires in COVID-19. The data were produced by immunoSEQ multiplex PCR, yet TCRdb's version contains in-frame clones alone and is incomplete. The table records about 250,000 clones, around nine tenths of them present only once. Source material: PBMCs or T cells enriched from blood (not recorded which). Receptor source: a woman aged 50 to 65 who had recovered from COVID-19.

This rearrangement joins TRBV20-1 to TRBJ1-4; a weak D match, TRBD1 (6 bases). This CDR3 has 11 residues. CDR1 DFQATT and CDR2 SNEGSKA come from the germline V gene (reference sequence). V dropped 3 bases and J dropped 8 bases, with 7 bases sitting between them. The CDR3 sequence: CSASRGEKLFF. CDR3 bases: TGCAGTGCTAGCAGGGGCGAAAAACTGTTTTTT.

The rearrangement uses TRBV5-5 and TRBJ2-1; the D gene is possibly TRBD1 (6 bases). CDR1 and CDR2 (germline): SGHKS, YYEKEE (reference sequence). This CDR3 spans 15 amino acids. The V gene lost 0 bases and the J gene lost 1 base, with 8 bases spanning the gap. The CDR3 nucleotides are TGTGCCAGCAGCTTGGATCAGGGGTCCTACAATGAGCAGTTCTTC. It translates to CASSLDQGSYNEQFF.

The J gene is TRBJ1-2, the V gene TRBV4-3; no reliable D call. Trimming shortened V by 0 bases and J by 7 bases, and 15 bases separated the two germline ends. There are 15 residues in the CDR3. Looked up from germline, CDR1 is LGHNA and CDR2 is YSLEER. The DNA for the CDR3 is TGCGCCAGCAGCCAAGATCGTGGCGCGGTGGGTGGCTACACCTTC. Protein: CASSQDRGAVGGYTF.

Here the CDR3 reads CASSLPGWSLSKETQYF. The CDR3 DNA sequence: TGTGCCAGCAGCCTACCAGGGTGGAGTCTTTCAAAAGAGACCCAGTACTTC. The chain links TRBV7-2 to TRBJ2-5, with a weak D call TRBD1 (5 bases). The V gene lost 5 bases and the J gene lost 3 bases, with 22 bases spanning the gap. Germline V gene data show CDR1 as SGHTA and CDR2 as FQGNSA. The CDR3 extends over 17 amino acids. Full variable domain (remainder filled in from reference TRBV7-2 and TRBJ2-5): GAGVSQSPSNKVTEKGKDVELRCDPISGHTALYWYRQSLGQGLEFLIYFQGNSAPDKSGLPSDRFSAERTGGSVSTLTIQRTQQEDSAVYLCASSLPGWSLSKETQYFGPGTRLLVL.

The chain has TRBV6-6 and TRBJ2-1; 13 positions agree with TRBD2. The V segment lost 6 bases and the J segment 7 bases; nucleotides outside the gene matches: 9. The germline CDR1 and CDR2 sequences are MNHNY and SVGAGI (reference sequence). This CDR3 is 16 amino acids long. The CDR3 coding sequence is TGTGCCAGCAGCCGATCGGGACTAGCGGGAAGGAATGAGCAGTTCTTC. Amino acid sequence: CASSRSGLAGRNEQFF.

The chain recombines TRBV6-6 with TRBJ1-1; D is perhaps TRBD1 (5 bases). Per the germline V gene, CDR1 is MNHNY and CDR2 is SVGAGI (reference sequence). This CDR3 contains 15 residues. With 2 bases removed from V and 0 bases from J, the gap between germline ends came to 10 bases. The CDR3, as DNA: TGTGCCAGCAGTTACGAGTCAGGGATGAACACTGAAGCTTTCTTT. Translation gives CASSYESGMNTEAFF.

The chain links TRBV18 to TRBJ2-1; D is possibly TRBD2 (6 bases). V gave up 6 bases and J gave up 3 bases, with 9 bases separating them. The CDR3 runs to 13 residues. Germline CDR1 is KGHSH and CDR2 is LQKENI. The CDR3 region is CASSREYYNEQFF. The CDR3 coding sequence is TGTGCCAGCTCCCGGGAGTACTACAATGAGCAGTTCTTC. The full variable domain, with the rest looked up from reference TRBV18 and TRBJ2-1, is NAGVMQNPRHLVRRRGQEARLRCSPMKGHSHVYWYRQLPEEGLKFMVYLQKENIIDESGMPKERFSAEFPKEGPSILRIQQVVRGDSAAYFCASSREYYNEQFFGPGTRLTVL.

The chain links TRBV5-1 to TRBJ2-7, with D possibly TRBD1 on 5 matching bases. This CDR3 region has 13 residues. Germline CDR1 reads SGHRS; CDR2 reads YFSETQ. The V end lost 0 bases, the J end lost 5 bases, and 9 bases lay between the germline ends. CDR3 sequence (DNA): TGCGCCAGCAGCTTGGGACAGTTTAACGAGCAGTACTTC. This codes for CASSLGQFNEQYF.

J is TRBJ2-2 and V is TRBV19; a possible D gene is TRBD2 (6 bases). Germline CDR1 LNHDA, CDR2 SQIVND (reference sequence). V lost 3 bases to trimming and J lost 1 base, with 6 bases between them. The CDR3 runs to 14 residues. Written as DNA, the CDR3 is TGTGCCAGTAGTATGGGGGGGAACACCGGGGAGCTGTTTTTT. It codes for CASSMGGNTGELFF.

This clone appeared a few times. The chain links TRBV7-9 to TRBJ1-1; D possibly corresponds to TRBD1 (6 bases). V was cut by 6 bases and J by 0 bases, with 11 bases left in between. From germline, CDR1 is SEHNR and CDR2 FQNEAQ (reference sequence). The CDR3 is 14 residues long. CDR3 residues: CASRRTDLNTEAFF. The CDR3 DNA is TGTGCCAGCAGGCGGACAGACTTGAACACTGAAGCTTTCTTT.

This clone was found a few times. This sequence joins TRBV19 and TRBJ1-2; 9 nucleotides agree with TRBD1. V trimming: 5 bases; J trimming: 3 bases; junction bases outside the gene matches: 4. The CDR3 is 14 amino acids. Germline assignment: CDR1 LNHDA and CDR2 SQIVND (reference sequence). The CDR3 DNA sequence: TGTGCCAGTAGTGCCCGGGACAGGGACTATGGCTACACCTTC. It is translated as CASSARDRDYGYTF.

The V call is TRBV19, the J call TRBJ2-7; no clear D gene. There are 14 residues in the CDR3. Trimming left V 3 bases short and J 5 bases short, with 14 bases between. Per germline, CDR1 LNHDA and CDR2 SQIVND (reference sequence). CDR3 protein: CASSIRVSRDEQYF. The CDR3 DNA follows: TGTGCCAGTAGTATTCGGGTTAGTCGGGACGAGCAGTACTTC.

The CDR3 is CAISEASGGTIYF. The CDR3 DNA sequence: TGTGCCATCAGTGAAGCATCCGGTGGCACCATATATTTT. The rearrangement links TRBV10-3 to TRBJ1-3, with D unresolved. Germline V gives CDR1 ENHRY, CDR2 SYGVKD. Trimming took off 3 bases at V and 9 bases at J, with 12 bases between the two ends. The CDR3 spans 13 residues.

This clone was counted a few times. The V gene is TRBV19, the J gene TRBJ1-5; no reliable D call. Per germline, CDR1 LNHDA and CDR2 SQIVND (reference sequence). The CDR3 is 15 residues long. V dropped 6 bases and J dropped 6 bases, with 18 bases sitting between them. As DNA, the CDR3 is TGTGCCAGTAGCTACGGAGCCTCAGTAATTCAGCCCCAGCATTTT. Translated: CASSYGASVIQPQHF.

This clone occurred once. The chain is built from TRBV7-2 and TRBJ2-3, with D possibly matching TRBD2 (6 bases). This CDR3 is built from 14 residues. Per germline, CDR1 SGHTA and CDR2 FQGNSA. The V and J ends lost 7 bases and 6 bases respectively, with 17 bases between them. This CDR3 reads CASIGDSGGDTQYF. The CDR3 DNA reads TGTGCCAGCATCGGGGACTCCGGAGGGGATACGCAGTATTTT.

The CDR3 here is CASIPGNTDTQYF. DNA for the CDR3: TGCGCCAGCATACCAGGGAACACAGATACGCAGTATTTT. This rearrangement joins TRBV23-1 to TRBJ2-3, with D possibly matching TRBD1 (5 bases). TRBV23-1 is flagged as an ORF with uncertain function. The CDR3 totals 13 residues. The ends were cut back, 7 bases at V and 2 bases at J, with 10 bases in the middle.

V gene TRBV27 combines with J gene TRBJ1-2; the match to TRBD1 covers 9 bases. Trimming took 6 bases from V and 3 from J; bases not matched to a gene: 5. Looked up from germline, CDR1 is MNHEY and CDR2 is SMNVEV (reference sequence). The CDR3 covers 14 residues. The CDR3 spells CASSTRTGDYGYTF. The DNA of the CDR3 is TGTGCCAGCAGCACCCGGACAGGGGACTATGGCTACACCTTC.

The rearrangement links TRBV19 to TRBJ1-1; D unclear. The V gene lost 1 base and the J gene lost 1 base, with 7 bases spanning the gap. CDR3 length equals 14 residues. Germline V lookup: CDR1 LNHDA, CDR2 SQIVND (reference sequence). CDR3 nucleotide sequence: TGTGCCAGTAGTATAGGGGGAGGGAACACTGAAGCTTTCTTT. It is translated as CASSIGGGNTEAFF.

The chain joins TRBV12-5 to TRBJ1-3; D perhaps matches TRBD1 (5 bases). This CDR3 is built from 15 residues. Trimming removed 4 bases at V and 6 bases at J, with 16 bases between. In germline, CDR1 is LGHNT, CDR2 FRNRAP. The CDR3 DNA sequence: TGTGCTAGTGGTTCGGTTGACAGTTTGAAAAACACCATATATTTT. This gives the protein CASGSVDSLKNTIYF.

The gene calls are TRBV5-4 and TRBJ2-2; 10 positions match TRBD1. The CDR3 length is 16 residues. CDR1 is SGHNT, CDR2 YYREEE, per germline (reference sequence). Trimming removed 4 bases from V and 7 bases from J; junction bases left unmatched: 10. The CDR3, as DNA: TGTGCCAGCAGCCAACTACGGACAGGGGGACACGGGGAGCTGTTTTTT. Translated, it gives CASSQLRTGGHGELFF.

The chain carries TRBV19 and TRBJ1-5, with D uncertain. CDR3 length equals 15 residues. V lost 4 bases and J 7 bases, leaving 17 bases between the germline ends. Germline lookup yields CDR1 LNHDA and CDR2 SQIVND (reference sequence). Written as DNA, the CDR3 is TGTGCCAGTAGTACGACTTTAGGATCACGGCAGCCCCAGCATTTT. This codes for CASSTTLGSRQPQHF. The whole variable domain, filled in from reference TRBV19 and TRBJ1-5, reads DGGITQSPKYLFRKEGQNVTLSCEQNLNHDAMYWYRQDPGQGLRLIYYSQIVNDFQKGDIAEGYSVSREKKESFPLTVTSAQKNPTAFYLCASSTTLGSRQPQHFGDGTRLSIL.

J is TRBJ2-5 and V is TRBV7-2, with 7 bases identical to TRBD1. Germline trimming cut 2 bases from V and 3 bases from J; bases unmatched to any gene: 12. This CDR3 is 17 amino acids long. Per the germline V gene, CDR1 is SGHTA and CDR2 is FQGNSA. The CDR3 coding sequence is TGTGCCAGCAGCTTAAGGGGGCGAGGGGGCTTGGAAGAGACCCAGTACTTC. Protein: CASSLRGRGGLEETQYF. The variable domain in full, with the rest retrieved from reference TRBV7-2 and TRBJ2-5, is GAGVSQSPSNKVTEKGKDVELRCDPISGHTALYWYRQSLGQGLEFLIYFQGNSAPDKSGLPSDRFSAERTGGSVSTLTIQRTQQEDSAVYLCASSLRGRGGLEETQYFGPGTRLLVL.

The J gene is TRBJ1-2, the V gene TRBV30, with D hard to call. V was clipped by 4 bases and J by 4 bases, with 13 bases between them. Looked up from germline, CDR1 is GTSNPN and CDR2 is SVGIG (reference sequence). The CDR3 length is 13 residues. The CDR3 sequence is CAWTNQLSYGYTF. The CDR3, as DNA: TGTGCCTGGACCAACCAACTCTCCTATGGCTACACCTTC.

The chain joins TRBV5-1 to TRBJ2-3; TRBD2 matches at 10 bases. Trimming removed 4 bases from V and 0 bases from J; junction bases left unmatched: 8. This CDR3 has 17 residues. CDR1 and CDR2 (germline): SGHRS, YFSETQ. The CDR3 nucleotides are TGCGCCAGCAGCGGGGGACTAGCGACGATTAGCACAGATACGCAGTATTTT. Its protein is CASSGGLATISTDTQYF.

The chain combines TRBV19 with TRBJ2-1; 10 bases are a match to TRBD2. The ends lost 3 bases at V and 4 bases at J; junction bases unmatched: 6. Germline-derived CDR1 and CDR2 are LNHDA and SQIVND (reference sequence). The CDR3 spans 16 residues. CDR3 DNA: TGTGCCAGTAGTATCCAGACTAGCGGGCCGTACAATGAGCAGTTCTTC. It codes for CASSIQTSGPYNEQFF.

This clone was seen a handful of times. Other DNA sequences in this sample translate to the same CDR3. This chain uses TRBV5-1 with TRBJ2-2; 11 bases are a match to TRBD2. Germline-derived CDR1 and CDR2 are SGHRS and YFSETQ. This CDR3 is 15 amino acids long. The junction had 0 bases not matched to a gene; V was cut back by 1 base and J by 4 bases. The chain's CDR3 is CASSLTSGGTGELFF. The CDR3 DNA reads TGCGCCAGCAGCTTGACTAGCGGGGGCACCGGGGAGCTGTTTTTT.

The chain is built from TRBV29-1 and TRBJ2-3; D might be TRBD2 (6 bases). Trimming took off 4 bases at V and 6 bases at J, with 17 bases between the two ends. The germline gives CDR1 SQVTM, CDR2 ANQGSEA. This CDR3 has 14 amino acids. CDR3 sequence: CSVGSPGERDTQYF. The CDR3 coding sequence is TGCAGCGTTGGGTCCCCGGGGGAAAGGGATACGCAGTATTTT.

This clone came up once. The chain couples TRBV7-9 to TRBJ1-2; D is uncertain. The CDR3 contains 14 residues. Germline CDR1 SEHNR, CDR2 FQNEAQ (reference sequence). The ends were cut back, 4 bases at V and 3 bases at J, with 12 bases in the middle. CDR3 loop: CASSSRLLDYGYTF. The CDR3 bases are TGTGCCAGCAGCTCCAGACTTTTGGACTATGGCTACACCTTC.

In DNA, the CDR3 is TGTGCCAGTAGTATAGATCTTAAGCGGGAGTTGGAATACAATGAGCAGTTCTTC. Protein: CASSIDLKRELEYNEQFF. The chain is built from TRBV19 and TRBJ2-1; 8 positions agree with TRBD2. From germline, CDR1 is LNHDA and CDR2 SQIVND (reference sequence). V gave up 0 bases and J gave up 4 bases; unmatched junction bases: 11. CDR3 length: 18 amino acids.